A selection of T cell receptor beta chains follows, all from one sample in a study of early T cells in non-severe SARS-CoV-2 infection. Via MiXCR, TCRdb re-called the 5' RACE reads, giving one row per CDR3 protein. The table records around 47,000 distinct CDR3 sequences, approximately 11% of them present only once. Sequencing input: whole blood. The receptor set was obtained from an adult who was a healthcare worker with PCR-confirmed SARS-CoV-2 infection or an uninfected control (not recorded which). Each CDR3 is given with its conserved first and last residue. A D gene is named only where the DNA matches it firmly. A clone size is listed for some rows: how often the clone was seen (once, few, many), or a class if it is expanded.

>TRBV7-2|many|TRBJ1-5|14|.
TGTGCCAGCAGCCCCAGGGTAACGGGGCAGCCCCAGCATTTT
CASSPRVTGQPQHF
>TRBV30|many|TRBJ1-1|13|TRBD1
TGTGCCTGGGACCGGGACAGGGCCACTGAAGCTTTCTTT
CAWDRDRATEAFF
>TRBV29-1|.|TRBJ2-3|10|.
TGCAGCGTCCGGAGCGATACGCAGTATTTT
CSVRSDTQYF
>TRBV5-8|many|TRBJ1-4|16|.
TGTGCCAGCAGCTTAGCATTCGACAGTAGGGGTGAAAAACTGTTTTTT
CASSLAFDSRGEKLFF
>TRBV7-2|few|TRBJ1-1|19|TRBD1
TGTGCCAGCAGCCCCTGGGACAGGGGCCATAAATCTACGAACACTGAAGCTTTCTTT
CASSPWDRGHKSTNTEAFF
>TRBV18|.|TRBJ2-1|14|.
TGTGCCAGCTCACCTCATCCCGAGCAGGGAGACTCGTTCTTC
CASSPHPEQGDSFF
>TRBV7-2|.|TRBJ1-5|14|.
TGTGCCAGCAGCCTAACGAGACACCATCAGCCCCAGCATTTT
CASSLTRHHQPQHF
>TRBV7-2|.|TRBJ1-3|15|.
TGTGCCAGCAGCTTTACCGGGACCTCTGGAAACACCATATATTTT
CASSFTGTSGNTIYF
>TRBV11-2|few|TRBJ2-7|16|TRBD2
TGTGCCAGCAGCGGACAACTAGCGGGAGGCTTAGGCGAGCAGTACTTC
CASSGQLAGGLGEQYF
>TRBV9|many|TRBJ2-7|16|.
TGTGCCAGCAGCCCCGGGAGTCAGGGCAGCCGCTACGAGCAGTACTTC
CASSPGSQGSRYEQYF
>TRBV9|many|TRBJ2-3|15|TRBD2
TGTGCCAGCAGCGTAGGGGGAGGGGTGTCAGATACGCAGTATTTT
CASSVGGGVSDTQYF
>TRBV6-5|.|TRBJ2-7|15|.
TGTGCCAGCAGTTACTCGGGGGGGCTCACCTACGAGCAGTACTTC
CASSYSGGLTYEQYF
>TRBV19|many|TRBJ2-1|15|.
TGTGCCAGTAGTATGTCCGGGACGGGCTACAATGAGCAGTTCTTC
CASSMSGTGYNEQFF
>TRBV28|.|TRBJ2-4|15|.
TGTGCCAGTCAAATTCGGACACCAGAACAAAACATTCAGTACTTC
CASQIRTPEQNIQYF
>TRBV10-3|few|TRBJ2-7|15|TRBD1
TGTGCCATCAGTGACCGGGACAGCTTTCTCCGGGAGCAGTACTTC
CAISDRDSFLREQYF
>TRBV7-2|many|TRBJ1-2|13|TRBD1
TGTGCCAGCAGCTATGGGACAGGGAATGGCTACACCTTC
CASSYGTGNGYTF
>TRBV12-3/TRBV12-4|many|TRBJ1-1|13|.
TGTGCCAGCACCCCTCAATTGTACACTGAAGCTTTCTTT
CASTPQLYTEAFF
>TRBV28|many|TRBJ2-3|15|.
TGTGCCAGCAACCCCCAAGTTGCTAGCACAGATACGCAGTATTTT
CASNPQVASTDTQYF
>TRBV29-1|.|TRBJ2-7|13|.
TGCAGCGTTGAAGAGTTACCGGGTTACGAGCAGTACTTC
CSVEELPGYEQYF
>TRBV18|.|TRBJ2-5|15|.
TGTGCCAGCTCACCCATATACAGGGAAGGGGAGACCCAGTACTTC
CASSPIYREGETQYF
>TRBV5-8|few|TRBJ2-2|16|TRBD1
TGTGCCAGCATCGTAACAGGGGGCGGAGTACCCGGGGAGCTGTTTTTT
CASIVTGGGVPGELFF
>TRBV30|.|TRBJ1-2|14|.
TGTGCCTGGAACGGCCCCGACAACAACTATGGCTACACCTTC
CAWNGPDNNYGYTF
>TRBV7-3|many|TRBJ1-1|13|.
TGTGCCAGCAGCCCAATAAAACTGGCTGAAGCTTTCTTT
CASSPIKLAEAFF
>TRBV29-1|few|TRBJ2-1|15|TRBD1
TGCAGCGTTGCTGTGGGGACAGGGGGTTTGGATGAGCAGTTCTTC
CSVAVGTGGLDEQFF
>TRBV12-3/TRBV12-4|few|TRBJ2-7|13|.
TGTGCCAGCACCAAGCCGGGGCCGGGTGAGCAGTACTTC
CASTKPGPGEQYF
>TRBV4-1|few|TRBJ2-7|17|.
TGCGCCAGCAGCCAAGATTTGTCAGGGCGGGGACGCTACGAGCAGTACTTC
CASSQDLSGRGRYEQYF
>TRBV14|.|TRBJ2-5|14|.
TGTGCCAGCAGCCAACCGGGACAACAAGAGACCCAGTACTTC
CASSQPGQQETQYF
>TRBV7-6|.|TRBJ2-1|15|.
TGTGCCAGCAGCTTTCGACAGTCCCCCTACAATGAGCAGTTCTTC
CASSFRQSPYNEQFF
>TRBV20-1|many|TRBJ2-1|20|TRBD1
TGCAGTGCAGAGAATCCGGGACAGGGGAAGCTTGGCTCCTACTACAATGAGCAGTTCTTC
CSAENPGQGKLGSYYNEQFF
>TRBV20-1|few|TRBJ2-3|11|.
TGCAGTGCTAGATTAACAGATACGCAGTATTTT
CSARLTDTQYF
>TRBV25-1|many|TRBJ2-2|14|.
TGTGCCACCAGCTCTTTCTGGGACACCGGGGAGCTGTTTTTT
CATSSFWDTGELFF
>TRBV28|few|TRBJ2-1|13|.
TGTGCCAGCAGCCCCTACTCGAACAATGAGCAGTTCTTC
CASSPYSNNEQFF
>TRBV12-3/TRBV12-4|.|TRBJ2-5|14|TRBD2
TGTGCCAGCAGGCCGGGACTAGCATCGGAGACCCAGTACTTC
CASRPGLASETQYF
>TRBV10-3|.|TRBJ2-1|17|.
TGTGCCATCAGTGAGACGATAACTAGAAAGTCCTACAATGAGCAGTTCTTC
CAISETITRKSYNEQFF
>TRBV15|few|TRBJ1-2|14|.
TGTGCCACCAGCAGAGATCGGGAGGGGATCGGCTACACCTTC
CATSRDREGIGYTF
>TRBV25-1|.|TRBJ2-7|16|TRBD1
TGTGCCAGCAGTCTAGGGGGGACAGGGCTCTCCTACGAGCAGTACTTC
CASSLGGTGLSYEQYF
>TRBV28|.|TRBJ2-5|12|.
TGTGCCAGCACTATAGACACTGGGACCCAGTACTTC
CASTIDTGTQYF
>TRBV28|.|TRBJ1-5|12|.
TGTGCCAGCAGACCGACCTCTGGACAGTTTCTTTTT
CASRPTSGQFLF
>TRBV7-8|few|TRBJ2-1|19|.
TGTGCCAGCAGCTTCTGGCGGGGAGGCGGGACGGGCTCCTACAATGAGCAGTTCTTC
CASSFWRGGGTGSYNEQFF
>TRBV6-2/TRBV6-3|.|TRBJ2-2|16|.
TGTGCCAGCACCTTCGGAGGGGGAAGTGAGACCGGGGAGCTGTTTTTT
CASTFGGGSETGELFF
>TRBV6-1|.|TRBJ2-1|15|.
TGTGCCAGCATGTCCCCTTACGGGAGCTACAATGAGCAGTTCTTC
CASMSPYGSYNEQFF